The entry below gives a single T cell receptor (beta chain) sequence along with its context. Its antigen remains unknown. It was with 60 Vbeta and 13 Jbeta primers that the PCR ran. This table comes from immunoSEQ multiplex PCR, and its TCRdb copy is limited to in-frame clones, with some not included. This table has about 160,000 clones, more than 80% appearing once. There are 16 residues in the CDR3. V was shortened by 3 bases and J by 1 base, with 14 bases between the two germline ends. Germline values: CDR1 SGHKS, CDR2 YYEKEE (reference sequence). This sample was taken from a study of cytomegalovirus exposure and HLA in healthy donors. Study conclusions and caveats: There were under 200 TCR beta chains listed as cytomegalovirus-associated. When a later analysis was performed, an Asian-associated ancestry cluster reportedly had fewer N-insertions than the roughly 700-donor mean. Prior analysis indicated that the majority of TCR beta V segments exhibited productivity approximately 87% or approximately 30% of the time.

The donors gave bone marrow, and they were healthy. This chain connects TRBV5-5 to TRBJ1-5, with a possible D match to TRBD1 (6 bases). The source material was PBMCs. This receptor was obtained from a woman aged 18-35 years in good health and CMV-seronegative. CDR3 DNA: TGTGCCAGCAGCTCCACCGGGACACCGAGCAATCAGCCCCAGCATTTT. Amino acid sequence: CASSSTGTPSNQPQHF.